This T cell receptor (beta chain) appears in the sequencing data of a study of response to subunit inactivated influenza vaccine (dated by TCRdb to the late 2010s). Background on the whole study: Deep quantitative profiling of the T cell receptor repertoire was used in the study to follow responses to a trivalent subunit inactivated influenza vaccine.

Library preparation employed RT-PCR. Sequencing relied on an Illumina HiSeq 2500. TCRdb cleaned the public reads at Q25 with fastp, built clones with MiXCR and kept in-frame beta chains. Rows matching on CDR3 protein sequence are summarized as one entry with the most common DNA and genes. This sample is represented by about 240,000 distinct CDR3 sequences; approximately 12% of them were singletons. Clones ranked in the top ten supply about 7.8% of the sample. This clonotype was counted many times. Its recognized antigen is unknown. One junction end disagrees with the germline gene, perhaps due to a read error. General study outcomes and caveats: The authors suggested that each seasonal influenza vaccination may recruit only a limited number of new T cells.

Looking up the germline V gene (reference sequence) yields CDR1 SSHAT and CDR2 FNYEAQ. The CDR3 sequence holds 16 residues, the cysteine and phenylalanine included. Only CDR3 DNA remains: 48 bases, in frame from the first base. Here the chain combines TRBV7-7 and TRBJ2-1, and 10 bases in between align with TRBD2. This receptor was taken from a man aged 45-60 years who received an inactivated influenza vaccine. Donor details come from another sample of the same person, matched by shared clones. Specimen: non-naive T cells sorted from PBMCs, collected 14 to 15 days before vaccination. The cell subset or site label of this sample denotes: memory T cell fraction. CDR3 protein: CASSPSGTSAYNEQFF. The DNA is as follows: TGTGCTAGCAGCCCATCCGGGACTAGCGCTTACAATGAGCAGTTCTTC.